This TCR beta chain came from a study of T-cell reconstitution after alpha-beta-depleted transplantation in children (dated by TCRdb to between 2015 and 2016). Notes on the research overall: The study quantitatively tracked T-cell immune reconstitution after TCRalphabeta/CD19-depleted allogeneic hematopoietic cell transplantation in children using TCR repertoire profiling.

Libraries were prepared through PCR. These reads were obtained on an Illumina HiSeq 2500. TCR libraries were prepared with molecular barcoding, using unique molecular identifiers to normalize TCRbeta repertoire quantification. TCRdb trimmed public reads at Q25 via fastp, called clones via MiXCR and kept in-frame beta chains. Here each entry gathers all rows of one CDR3 protein and keeps the most common genes and DNA. The sample contains 500,000 to 600,000 distinct CDR3 sequences, around a third of them found a single time. About 2.3% of the sample rests with the top ten. A remark on this clonotype: This clone's antigen is unknown. No qualities accompany the bases; no much larger clone lies one base away.

The CDR3 measures 14 amino acids from cysteine to phenylalanine. Solely the CDR3 DNA is kept, with 42 bases framed from the first base. V trim: 6 bases; J trim: 3 bases; unmatched bases: 3. For CDR1 and CDR2, the germline V gene lists KGHDR and SFDVKD. The clonotype originates from a human donor who donated a stem cell graft to a child with aplastic anemia. The chain uses TRBV24-1 and TRBJ2-1; 8 junctional bases match TRBD2. The sample in question was PBMCs from the stem cell graft donor, obtained from the stem cell graft. Here the CDR3 is given as CATSISGSYNEQFF. The DNA sequence reads TGTGCCACCAGTATCAGCGGGAGCTACAATGAGCAGTTCTTC.